This TCR beta chain derives from a study of regulatory T cells in long-lasting Graves disease (dated by TCRdb to the early 2020s). Notes on the research overall: In the newly diagnosed Graves' disease group, patients had been taking antithyroid drugs for less than 3 months. This study used TCR sequencing and RNA sequencing of peripheral blood to compare persistent Graves' disease patients against newly diagnosed Graves' disease patients. The study was conducted in China and was registered as a clinical trial. A total of about 33 samples underwent TCR sequencing, from some 13 patients with persistent Graves' disease and about 20 patients with newly diagnosed Graves' disease.

V trim: 1 base; J trim: 14 bases; unmatched bases: 6. The germline V gene yields SGHAT for CDR1 and FQNNGV for CDR2. The CDR3 contains 14 residues, cysteine and phenylalanine counted. The CDR3 DNA has 42 bases and is translated from base 1. Points the paper makes about the study in general: Preferential use of TRBV28, TRBJ1-2 and TRBJ2-5 was observed in persistent disease, whereas TRBV20-1 and TRBJ2-1 were favored in newly diagnosed disease. A larger number of public clonotypes was shared among persistent patients (more than 2,500) than among newly diagnosed patients (over 850). Compared with newly diagnosed patients, patients with persistent Graves' disease had lower TCR Shannon entropy and fewer highly expanded clones, which suggests clonal expansion. As a limitation, the authors acknowledged that the small sample size may reduce accuracy. Sequencing and analysis were limited to the TCR beta chain. Because the primary lesion, thyroid tissue, could not be accessed, the study looked at peripheral blood alone.

Receptor libraries were prepared by multiplex PCR. Instrument on record: Illumina HiSeq 4000. To build TCR beta libraries, CDR3 regions were amplified by Arm-PCR using iRepertoire HTBI primers. Before sequencing, the PCR products went through gel purification. Under the source paper's analysis protocol: Gene usage analysis of CDR3 amino acid clonotypes used the approximately 62 TRBV and more than 13 TRBJ segments found across samples. COPE and FqMerger were used to merge the filtered high-quality paired reads into contigs. BLAST was used to align contigs to the IMGT TRBV, TRBD and TRBJ reference genes, and CDR3 was defined following IMGT. Clonotypes above 0.1% frequency were classified as highly expanded clones. Repertoire diversity was measured by Shannon entropy, and V-J evenness by the Gini coefficient. Clonotypes shared by more than one individual were considered public. The raw public reads went through TCRdb reprocessing: fastp at Q25, MiXCR clone calling, in-frame beta chains kept. All rows with the same CDR3 protein become a single entry with the most common DNA and genes. The V and J calls come from TCRdb's annotation, not from the publication. The sample profile shows 410,000 or so distinct CDR3 sequences; about 15% of them were found once. Of the sample, 16% is held by the ten largest clones.

Many counts were recorded for this clonotype. It has no known antigen specificity. No qualities accompany the bases; no much larger clone lies one base away. In the paper's terms, the time point label means: newly diagnosed GD, antithyroid drugs for less than 3 months. RNA was extracted from PBMCs in TRIzol for both TCR sequencing and RNA sequencing. Graves' disease was diagnosed according to American Thyroid Association guidelines. Patients were recruited from an endocrinology department in Xi'an, China. From each patient, around 8.3 milliliters of peripheral blood was collected into an EDTA anticoagulant tube. Ficoll Paque Plus density gradient separation was used to isolate PBMCs, and no further T cell sorting was performed. An Agilent 2100 Bioanalyzer and agarose gel were used to check RNA quality, while a NanoDrop 2000 measured RNA concentration. These data are also associated with another study on T cells in Graves' hyperthyroidism and ophthalmopathy. In that second paper, the authors write: Graves' hyperthyroidism was defined as stable when no progression to ophthalmopathy occurred over 18 months of follow-up. The hyperthyroidism patients were between 18 and 65 years old and newly diagnosed, with a disease duration of less than 2 months. Exclusion was applied to patients with uncontrolled infections, other autoimmune diseases, pregnancy or lactation. Diagnoses were based on clinical symptoms, serum thyroxine and TRAb, thyroid ultrasound and orbital computed tomography. A first-round RT-PCR of the TCR CDR3 used the HTBI primer set with the Qiagen OneStep RT-PCR kit. Blood samples also contained most of the expanded thyroid clonotypes (frequency above 0.001), which suggests that blood repertoires may reflect thyroid immune responses. A 13 V-J signature model separated ophthalmopathy from stable hyperthyroidism, with approximately 86% sensitivity and roughly 82% specificity in cross-validation and 80%/75% in testing. In validation, progression to ophthalmopathy was predicted by the model with 70.59% sensitivity and around 75% specificity, a median of approximately 7.1 months before onset. To identify TCR V-J signatures that set the groups apart, the researchers used a discovery cohort of about a hundred patients, made up of 40 to 45 with Graves' ophthalmopathy and 57 with stable Graves' hyperthyroidism. An independent validation cohort of fewer than 20 hyperthyroidism patients and approximately 17 patients who later progressed to ophthalmopathy tested prospective prediction of ophthalmopathy. For training and testing, the 80 to 100 patients in the discovery cohort were randomly divided in a 7:3 ratio. In more than 5 Graves' hyperthyroidism patients, the study also compared T-cell repertoires from thyroid tissue with T-cell repertoires from blood. After blood sampling, hyperthyroidism patients were treated with methimazole at a starting dose of 30 mg daily, and ophthalmopathy patients were treated with high-dose intravenous methylprednisolone. A second multiplex PCR round built the libraries, followed by size selection and purification. Libraries were sequenced paired-end with 100 bp reads on an Illumina HiSeq2000. SOAPnuke was used to process the raw data, with reads discarded if the reads contained adapters or uncalled bases, had a mean Phred below 15, or lacked an exact constant-primer or identifier match. High-quality paired reads were merged with COPE v1.2.5, and unique nucleotide sequences were defined as clonotypes. MiTCR v1.1 was used to align clonotypes to the IMGT TRBV, TRBD and TRBJ reference segments. Analysis was restricted to V-J combinations with a frequency above 0.0001, which covered over 98% of repertoires. The TCS score was defined as F50 (clonal expansion) divided by E x V (chaos), with BLOSUM62-based TCRdist calculated between CDR3 peptides within each V-J. Welch's t-statistics and random forest reduced fewer than 600 V-J features to under 15, which were used in a naive Bayes classifier (R e1071). Sample size was not statistically predetermined, and investigators were not blinded to group allocation. According to the paper, TCR Vbeta CDR3 sequencing was carried out on some 130 peripheral blood samples, which came from over 40 ophthalmopathy, under 85 hyperthyroidism and approximately 17 progressor patients.

This TCR derives from a woman aged 25-40 years with Graves disease. Donor details come from another sample of the same person, matched by shared clones. Here the chain combines TRBV11-2 and TRBJ2-3, and 13 junctional nucleotides match TRBD2. The sequenced sample was peripheral blood mononuclear cells (PBMCs), obtained at new diagnosis, from a patient treated with antithyroid drugs. This receptor has the CDR3 CASSLGTSGSILYF. The bases read TGTGCCAGCAGCTTAGGGACTAGCGGGAGTATTTTGTATTTT.